A single sample gave rise to the 15 T cell receptor beta chains below, sequenced in a study of T cell changes during pregnancy in multiple sclerosis (dated by TCRdb to between 2018 and 2021). Library prep was done by the immunoSEQ multiplex PCR assay. TCRdb's version of the immuneACCESS table is confined to in-frame rearrangements and falls short of the full clone set. An unresolved V gene accounts for under half of the shortfall where checked; the remainder is of unknown origin. Recorded for this sample are about 17,000 clones; around 90% of them occurred a single time. Together, the top ten hold roughly 13% of the sample. The sample here was CD8+ T cells from peripheral blood mononuclear cells, taken after pregnancy. These receptors were obtained from a female donor in good health, enrolled as a control in a pregnancy study.

The genes are TRBV7-9 and TRBJ2-7; D is perhaps TRBD2 (6 bases). This CDR3 has 14 amino acids. CDR1 is SEHNR and CDR2 is FQNEAQ in the germline V gene (reference sequence). The ends were cut back, 7 bases at V and 1 base at J, with 14 bases in the middle. CDR3 DNA: TGTGCCAGCACCCGACTAGGGAGATCCTACGAGCAGTACTTC. Encoded protein: CASTRLGRSYEQYF. Full variable domain (rest looked up from reference TRBV7-9 and TRBJ2-7): DTGVSQNPRHKITKRGQNVTFRCDPISEHNRLYWYRQTLGQGPEFLTYFQNEAQLEKSRLLSDRFSAERPKGSFSTLEIQRTEQGDSAMYLCASTRLGRSYEQYFGPGTRLTVT.

V gene TRBV6-5 combines with J gene TRBJ2-7; the match to TRBD2 covers 10 bases. Germline V gene data show CDR1 as MNHEY and CDR2 as SVGAGI. V shed 6 bases, J shed 5 bases, and the junction held 7 bases outside the gene matches. The CDR3 is 14 amino acids. DNA of the CDR3: TGTGCCAGCAGGAGCTCTAGCGGGAGTAACGAGCAGTACTTC. Its protein product is CASRSSSGSNEQYF.

The gene calls are TRBV11-1 and TRBJ2-7, with 7 nucleotides matching TRBD1. The CDR3 is 13 residues long. Trimming removed 5 bases from V and 4 bases from J; junction bases left unmatched: 5. Germline CDR1 reads SGHAT; CDR2 reads FQDESV (reference sequence). CDR3 coding DNA: TGTGCCAGCAGCCGACAGGGATCGTACGAGCAGTACTTC. Translating it yields CASSRQGSYEQYF.

The chain recombines TRBV6-4 with TRBJ2-3, with a possible D match to TRBD2 (6 bases). The CDR3 covers 15 residues. V gave up 0 bases and J gave up 2 bases, with 9 bases separating them. Looked up from germline, CDR1 is MRHNA and CDR2 is SNTAGT. The CDR3 DNA reads as TGTGCCAGCAGTGACTCGCGGGGCCACACAGATACGCAGTATTTT. Translation gives CASSDSRGHTDTQYF.

This rearrangement joins TRBV4-2 to TRBJ2-5; 9 nucleotides align to TRBD1. Gene TRBJ2-7 matches the end of the DNA better, so the J call may be wrong. The germline V gene encodes CDR1 LGHNA and CDR2 YNFKEQ. The CDR3 consists of 15 residues. CDR3 nucleotides: TGTGCCAGCAGTCCTCGGACAGGGGCCTCTACCGAGCAGTACTTC. It specifies CASSPRTGASTEQYF.

This chain links TRBV7-3 with TRBJ2-5, with 8 bases lining up with TRBD1. The CDR3 has 14 amino acids. V trimming: 3 bases; J trimming: 5 bases; junction bases outside the gene matches: 5. Germline-derived CDR1 and CDR2 are SGHTA and FQGTGA. CDR3 sequence: CASSFAGGGETQYF. The CDR3, as DNA: TGTGCCAGCAGCTTCGCAGGGGGCGGGGAGACCCAGTACTTC.

The chain uses TRBV19 and TRBJ1-1; 9 positions agree with TRBD1. Germline assignment: CDR1 LNHDA and CDR2 SQIVND (reference sequence). The CDR3 sequence is 16 residues long. V dropped 2 bases and J dropped 5; count of bases not matched to a gene: 9. The CDR3 DNA is TGTGCCAGTAGTATAATGACAGGGGGTATGGGAACTGAAGCTTTCTTT. Protein: CASSIMTGGMGTEAFF.

The chain combines TRBV2 with TRBJ2-7; TRBD1 matches 9 bases. Germline values: CDR1 SNHLY, CDR2 FYNNEI. V shed 3 bases and J 3 bases; nucleotides not matched to a gene: 9. The CDR3 has 16 amino acids. In nucleotides, the CDR3 is TGTGCCAGCAGTGAGGGTTCCGGGACAGGGTACTACGAGCAGTACTTC. It translates to CASSEGSGTGYYEQYF.

This chain connects TRBV10-3 to TRBJ1-1; no firm D call. Per the germline V gene, CDR1 is ENHRY and CDR2 is SYGVKD. CDR3 length: 14 amino acids. Trimming removed 6 bases at V and 0 bases at J, with 11 bases between. CDR3 sequence reads: CAISRGNMNTEAFF. The CDR3 DNA follows: TGTGCCATCAGCCGCGGGAATATGAACACTGAAGCTTTCTTT.

J is TRBJ2-1 and V is TRBV7-9; 13 bases map to TRBD2. CDR1 and CDR2 from the germline V gene are SEHNR and FQNEAQ (reference sequence). The length of the CDR3 is 18 residues. V lost 3 bases, J lost 0 bases, and 5 bases stayed unmatched. CDR3 coding DNA: TGTGCCAGCAGCTTCCCGACTAGCGGGGGGAGCTCCTACAATGAGCAGTTCTTC. This translates into CASSFPTSGGSSYNEQFF.

The rearrangement links TRBV5-1 to TRBJ2-7; TRBD1 matches 7 bases. CDR1 is SGHRS, CDR2 YFSETQ, per germline. This CDR3 region has 13 residues. V shed 4 bases and J 3 bases; nucleotides not matched to a gene: 4. CDR3 sequence reads: CASSQGGSYEQYF. The CDR3 DNA reads as TGCGCCAGCAGCCAAGGGGGCAGCTACGAGCAGTACTTC.

The chain recombines TRBV28 with TRBJ2-7, with D possibly being TRBD2 (5 bases). CDR3 size: 15 residues. CDR1 and CDR2 from the germline V gene are MDHEN and SYDVKM. The V gene lost 6 bases and the J gene lost 4 bases, with 19 bases spanning the gap. The CDR3 bases are TGTGCCAGCAGCCCAATAGCGACGGAAGGATACGAGCAGTACTTC. Its protein product is CASSPIATEGYEQYF. Full variable domain (rest looked up from reference TRBV28 and TRBJ2-7): DVKVTQSSRYLVKRTGEKVFLECVQDMDHENMFWYRQDPGLGLRLIYFSYDVKMKEKGDIPEGYSVSREKKERFSLILESASTNQTSMYLCASSPIATEGYEQYFGPGTRLTVT.

The chain combines TRBV2 with TRBJ2-3, with TRBD1 as a possible D gene (5 bases). V lost 6 bases and J 4 bases, leaving 14 bases between the germline ends. From germline, CDR1 is SNHLY and CDR2 FYNNEI. The CDR3 is 14 amino acids. Here the CDR3 DNA reads TGTGCCAGCAGGGGTAGGGGTTTGGCAGATACGCAGTATTTT. This codes for CASRGRGLADTQYF.

V usage is TRBV19 and J usage is TRBJ2-7, with a possible D match to TRBD1 (6 bases). This CDR3 comprises 14 residues. Trimming took off 3 bases at V and 2 bases at J, with 11 bases between the two ends. Germline V gene data show CDR1 as LNHDA and CDR2 as SQIVND (reference sequence). The CDR3 sequence is CASSMADRAYEQYF. The CDR3 region has the DNA TGTGCCAGTAGTATGGCGGACAGAGCCTACGAGCAGTACTTC.

This clone was recorded only once. This chain uses TRBV27 with TRBJ2-3; TRBD2 matches at 13 bases. The CDR3 spans 16 residues. In germline, CDR1 is MNHEY, CDR2 SMNVEV (reference sequence). Trimming at V came to 3 bases and at J to 6 bases, leaving 6 bases not matched to a gene. The CDR3 coding sequence is TGTGCCAGCAGTTTCCAACTAGCGGGGGGGCCCGATACGCAGTATTTT. Protein sequence: CASSFQLAGGPDTQYF.